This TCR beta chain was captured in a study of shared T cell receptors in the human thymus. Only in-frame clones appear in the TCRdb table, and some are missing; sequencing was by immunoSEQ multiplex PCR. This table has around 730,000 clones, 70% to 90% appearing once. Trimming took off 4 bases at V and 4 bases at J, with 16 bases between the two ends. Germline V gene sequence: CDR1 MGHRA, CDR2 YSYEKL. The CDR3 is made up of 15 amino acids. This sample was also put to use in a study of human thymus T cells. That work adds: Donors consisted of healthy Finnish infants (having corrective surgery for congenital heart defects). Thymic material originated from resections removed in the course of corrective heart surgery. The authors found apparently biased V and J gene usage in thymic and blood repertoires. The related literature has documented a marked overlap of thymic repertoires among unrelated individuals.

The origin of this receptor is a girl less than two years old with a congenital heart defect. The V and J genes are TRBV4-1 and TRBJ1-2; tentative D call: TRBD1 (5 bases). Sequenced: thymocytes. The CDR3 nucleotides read TGCGCCAGCAGCCCCGAAACGGGGGTGGGCTATGGCTACACCTTC. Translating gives CASSPETGVGYGYTF.